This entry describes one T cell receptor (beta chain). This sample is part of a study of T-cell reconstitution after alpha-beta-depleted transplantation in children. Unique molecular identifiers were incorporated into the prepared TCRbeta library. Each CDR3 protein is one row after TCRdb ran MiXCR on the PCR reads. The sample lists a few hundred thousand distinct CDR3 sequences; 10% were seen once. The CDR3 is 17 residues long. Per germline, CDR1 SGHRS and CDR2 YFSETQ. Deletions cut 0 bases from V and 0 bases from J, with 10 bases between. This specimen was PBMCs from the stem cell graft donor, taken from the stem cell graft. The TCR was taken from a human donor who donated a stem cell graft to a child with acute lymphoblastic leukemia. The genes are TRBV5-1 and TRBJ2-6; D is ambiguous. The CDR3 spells CASSLALTPSGANVLTF. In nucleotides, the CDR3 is TGCGCCAGCAGCTTGGCCTTGACACCCTCTGGGGCCAACGTCCTGACTTTC.